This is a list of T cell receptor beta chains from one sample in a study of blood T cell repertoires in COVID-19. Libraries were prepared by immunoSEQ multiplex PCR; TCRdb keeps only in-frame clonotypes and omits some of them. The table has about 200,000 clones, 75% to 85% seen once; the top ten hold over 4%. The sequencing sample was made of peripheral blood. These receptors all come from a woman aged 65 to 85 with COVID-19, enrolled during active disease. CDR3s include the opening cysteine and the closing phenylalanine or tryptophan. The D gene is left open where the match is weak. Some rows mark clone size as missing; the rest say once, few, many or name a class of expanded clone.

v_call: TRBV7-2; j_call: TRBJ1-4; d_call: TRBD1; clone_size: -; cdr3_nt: TGTGCCAGCAGCCCACAGGCGAGGACAGGGAATGAAAAACTGTTTTTT; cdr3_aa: CASSPQARTGNEKLFF
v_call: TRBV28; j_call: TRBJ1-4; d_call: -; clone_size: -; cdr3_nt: TGTGCCAGCAGTATAACAGGGTCAACTAATGAAAAACTGTTTTTT; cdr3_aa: CASSITGSTNEKLFF
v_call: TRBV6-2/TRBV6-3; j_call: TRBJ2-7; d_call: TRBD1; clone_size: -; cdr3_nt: TGTGCCAGCAGTTACTCGGACAGGGGGCTCGAGCAGTACTTC; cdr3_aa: CASSYSDRGLEQYF
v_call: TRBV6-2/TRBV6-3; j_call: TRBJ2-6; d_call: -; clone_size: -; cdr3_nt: TGTGCCAGCAGCCCCGGCGGGGTTGGGGCCAACGTCCTGACTTTC; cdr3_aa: CASSPGGVGANVLTF
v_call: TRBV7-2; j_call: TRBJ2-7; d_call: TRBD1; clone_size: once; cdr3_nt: TGTGCCAGCAGCTTGGGACAGCAATACGAGCAGTACTTC; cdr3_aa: CASSLGQQYEQYF
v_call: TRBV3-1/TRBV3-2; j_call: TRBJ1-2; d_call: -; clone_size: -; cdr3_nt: TGTGCCAGCAGCCAAGCTGGCAGGGCCGATGGCTACACCTTC; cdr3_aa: CASSQAGRADGYTF
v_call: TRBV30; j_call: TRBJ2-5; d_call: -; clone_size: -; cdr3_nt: TGTGCCTGGAGTGTACGTAAGGAGGCCCAGTACTTC; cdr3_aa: CAWSVRKEAQYF
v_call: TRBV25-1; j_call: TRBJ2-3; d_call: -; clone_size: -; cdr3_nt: TGTGCCTCTAGCAGGCAGGGCACAGATACGCAGTATTTT; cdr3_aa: CASSRQGTDTQYF
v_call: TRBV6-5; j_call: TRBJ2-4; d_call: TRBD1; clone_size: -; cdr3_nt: TGTGCCAGCAGTTACTACAGGGGAAATAGAGACATTCAGTACTTC; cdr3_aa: CASSYYRGNRDIQYF
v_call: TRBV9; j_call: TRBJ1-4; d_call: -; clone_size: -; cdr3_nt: TGTGCCAGCAGCGTAGGGCGTCCAGGAAACGAAAAACTGTTTTTT; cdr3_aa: CASSVGRPGNEKLFF
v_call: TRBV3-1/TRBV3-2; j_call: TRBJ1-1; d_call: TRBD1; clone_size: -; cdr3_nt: TGTGCCAGCAGCCAAGAGGACAGGTTTTACACTGAAGCTTTCTTT; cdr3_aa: CASSQEDRFYTEAFF
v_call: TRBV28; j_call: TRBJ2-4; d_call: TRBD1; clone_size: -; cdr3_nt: TGTGCCAGCAGTTCACCGACAGGGGGAGCCATTCAGTACTTC; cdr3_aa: CASSSPTGGAIQYF
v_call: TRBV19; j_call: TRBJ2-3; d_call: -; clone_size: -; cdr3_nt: TGTGCCACAACGACAGGACAAACAGATACGCAGTATTTT; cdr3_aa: CATTTGQTDTQYF
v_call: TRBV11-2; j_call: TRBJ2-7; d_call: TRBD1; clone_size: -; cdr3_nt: TGTGCCAGCAGCTTAGGAGGGACAGGGGGCATAAACGAGCAGTACTTC; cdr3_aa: CASSLGGTGGINEQYF